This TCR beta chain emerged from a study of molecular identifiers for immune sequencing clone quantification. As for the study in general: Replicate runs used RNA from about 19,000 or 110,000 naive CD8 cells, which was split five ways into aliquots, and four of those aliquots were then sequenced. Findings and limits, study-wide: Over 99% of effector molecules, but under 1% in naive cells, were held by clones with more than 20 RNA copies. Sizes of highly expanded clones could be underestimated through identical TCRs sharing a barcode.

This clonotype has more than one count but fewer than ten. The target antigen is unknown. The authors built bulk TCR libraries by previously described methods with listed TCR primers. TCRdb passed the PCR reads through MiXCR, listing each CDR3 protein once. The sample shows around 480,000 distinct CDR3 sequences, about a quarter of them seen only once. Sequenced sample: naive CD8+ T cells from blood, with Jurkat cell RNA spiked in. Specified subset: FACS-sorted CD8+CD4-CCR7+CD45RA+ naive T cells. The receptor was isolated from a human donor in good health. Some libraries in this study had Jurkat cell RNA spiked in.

This CDR3 reads CASSYGAGGSSYNEQFF. CDR3 in DNA: TGTGCCAGCAGTTACGGAGCGGGAGGGAGCTCCTACAATGAGCAGTTCTTC. The chain is built from TRBV6-2 or TRBV6-3 and TRBJ2-1, with 10 bases lining up with TRBD2. Trimming at V came to 2 bases and at J to 0 bases, leaving 4 bases not matched to a gene. The germline gives CDR1 MNHEY, CDR2 SVGEGT. The CDR3 extends over 17 amino acids.